Shown below are 14 T cell receptor beta chains from a single sample sequenced in a study of T cell responses to AZD1222 COVID-19 vaccine. Libraries were prepared by immunoSEQ multiplex PCR; TCRdb keeps only in-frame clonotypes and omits some of them. This table holds 250,000 to 300,000 clones, about 94% found once. The sample in question was peripheral blood, obtained 28 days after the second AZD1222 dose. These receptors were taken from an adult who received the AZD1222 COVID-19 vaccine.

V and J are TRBV7-3 and TRBJ2-3; 8 bases are a match to TRBD1. V trimming: 5 bases; J trimming: 6 bases; junction bases outside the gene matches: 10. The CDR3 extends over 15 amino acids. Germline V gene data show CDR1 as SGHTA and CDR2 as FQGTGA. CDR3 region: CASSRGQGLMDTQYF. The CDR3 region has the DNA TGTGCCAGCAGCCGTGGACAGGGCCTTATGGATACGCAGTATTTT.

The rearrangement joins TRBV6-2 or TRBV6-3 to TRBJ2-2; no firm D call. This CDR3 comprises 13 residues. Trimming removed 5 bases at V and 1 base at J, with 5 bases between. Germline-derived CDR1 and CDR2 are MNHEY and SVGEGT. The CDR3 protein is CASSTRNTGELFF. The CDR3, as DNA: TGTGCCAGCAGTACAAGGAACACCGGGGAGCTGTTTTTT.

The CDR3 here is CATARGPSIDTQYF. The DNA for the CDR3 is TGTGCCACCGCTAGAGGCCCATCCATAGATACGCAGTATTTT. The chain is built from TRBV15 and TRBJ2-3; D remains ambiguous. Deletions cut 8 bases from V and 5 bases from J, with 17 bases between. This CDR3 is built from 14 residues. The germline V gene has CDR1 LNHNV and CDR2 YYDKDF (reference sequence).

The V gene is TRBV5-4, the J gene TRBJ1-1; D gene ambiguous. The CDR3 runs to 15 residues. The ends were cut back, 0 bases at V and 1 base at J, with 10 bases in the middle. Germline CDR1 reads SGHNT; CDR2 reads YYREEE (reference sequence). CDR3 sequence: CASSLAVNGNTEAFF. The CDR3 DNA reads TGTGCCAGCAGCTTGGCCGTAAATGGGAACACTGAAGCTTTCTTT.

V is TRBV12-3 or TRBV12-4 and J is TRBJ2-2, with D tentatively TRBD1 (6 bases). The CDR3 totals 13 residues. The germline V and J ends were trimmed by 5 bases and 5 bases, with 9 bases remaining between them. This chain's CDR3 is CASSPTGTGELFF. CDR3 sequence (DNA): TGTGCCAGCAGTCCGACAGGTACCGGGGAGCTGTTTTTT.

This chain links TRBV3-1 (or the pseudogene TRBV3-2) with TRBJ1-5, with 8 bases matching TRBD1. With 1 base clipped from V and 7 bases from J, the junction kept 12 bases outside the gene matches. The CDR3 has 17 residues. Germline CDR1 and CDR2: LGHDT and YNNKEL (reference sequence). The CDR3 loop reads CASSQGPPGTGGQPQHF. The CDR3 DNA is TGTGCCAGCAGCCAAGGTCCTCCCGGGACAGGCGGCCAGCCCCAGCATTTT.

This sequence joins TRBV2 and TRBJ2-6, with D perhaps being TRBD1 or TRBD2 (5 bases each). Trimming removed 7 bases at V and 0 bases at J, with 16 bases between. The CDR3 spans 17 residues. In germline, CDR1 is SNHLY, CDR2 FYNNEI. The CDR3 DNA follows: TGTGCCAGCAAGAGGAGGACAATCAGCTCTGGGGCCAACGTCCTGACTTTC. Translated, it gives CASKRRTISSGANVLTF.

This chain links TRBV28 with TRBJ2-7; D may be TRBD1 or TRBD2 (5 bases each). Deletions cut 8 bases from V and 2 bases from J, with 13 bases between. This CDR3 comprises 13 residues. The germline V gene has CDR1 MDHEN and CDR2 SYDVKM. The CDR3 region is CASRDGTTYEQYF. The CDR3, as DNA: TGTGCCAGCCGGGACGGAACGACCTACGAGCAGTACTTC. Looking up the rest from reference TRBV28 and TRBJ2-7 gives the full variable domain: DVKVTQSSRYLVKRTGEKVFLECVQDMDHENMFWYRQDPGLGLRLIYFSYDVKMKEKGDIPEGYSVSREKKERFSLILESASTNQTSMYLCASRDGTTYEQYFGPGTRLTVT.

The chain joins TRBV5-1 to TRBJ2-1, with TRBD1 identical over 8 bases. Germline V gives CDR1 SGHRS, CDR2 YFSETQ. The CDR3 loop spans 14 amino acids. Losses at the gene ends were 1 base for V and 10 bases for J; bases not matched to a gene: 7. In nucleotides, the CDR3 is TGCGCCAGCAGCTTGAGATCAGGGGGCAGGGAGCAGTTCTTC. It is translated as CASSLRSGGREQFF.

The chain is built from TRBV9 and TRBJ2-7; TRBD2 aligns across 14 bases. This CDR3 has 18 residues. The V gene end was trimmed by 3 bases and the J gene end by 5 bases; junction bases not matched to a gene: 13. The V gene's germline CDR1 is SGDLS and CDR2 YYNGEE. This CDR3 reads CASSGNPTSGRAIDEQYF. Written as DNA, the CDR3 is TGTGCCAGCAGCGGAAACCCGACTAGCGGGAGGGCCATAGACGAGCAGTACTTC.

The J gene is TRBJ2-1, the V gene TRBV9, with 7 nucleotides matching TRBD2. V shed 3 bases, J shed 10 bases, and the junction held 7 bases outside the gene matches. This CDR3 is 13 amino acids long. Germline assignment: CDR1 SGDLS and CDR2 YYNGEE. DNA of the CDR3: TGTGCCAGCAGCGGCCTTCGGGGGGACGAGCAGTTCTTC. This sequence encodes CASSGLRGDEQFF.

CDR3 in amino acids: CASSEAGPGPYEQYF. The CDR3 bases are TGTGCCAGCAGTGAAGCGGGTCCGGGGCCCTACGAGCAGTACTTC. This chain links TRBV2 with TRBJ2-7; the D call may be TRBD1 or TRBD2 (5 bases each). Germline V lookup: CDR1 SNHLY, CDR2 FYNNEI. The CDR3 loop spans 15 amino acids. Trimming removed 0 bases at V and 2 bases at J, with 11 bases between.

This chain joins TRBV7-2 and TRBJ2-2, with no clear D. The germline gives CDR1 SGHTA, CDR2 FQGNSA. V was clipped by 2 bases and J by 0 bases, with 10 bases between them. The CDR3 extends over 16 amino acids. CDR3 amino acids: CASSLLGSANTGELFF. The CDR3 DNA follows: TGTGCCAGCAGCTTACTCGGCAGCGCGAACACCGGGGAGCTGTTTTTT.

J is TRBJ1-3 and V is TRBV6-6; D is uncertain. V was cut by 0 bases and J by 2 bases, with 11 bases left in between. Germline CDR1 MNHNY, CDR2 SVGAGI (reference sequence). This CDR3 region has 16 residues. CDR3: CASSYSPGRTGNTIYF. CDR3 DNA: TGTGCCAGCAGTTACTCTCCGGGCCGCACTGGAAACACCATATATTTT.